Presented here are 16 T cell receptor beta chains from one specimen sequenced in a study of T cells in Graves' hyperthyroidism and ophthalmopathy. RNA transcripts gave rise to amplified TCR beta CDR3 regions. TCR CDR3 underwent first-round RT-PCR with the HTBI primer set. TCRdb independently ran MiXCR on the multiplex PCR reads; one entry per CDR3 protein. The table includes a few hundred thousand distinct CDR3 sequences, approximately 14% detected once. Sequenced sample: blood. The receptor source for this set is a woman between 25 and 40 years old with Graves' hyperthyroidism that later progressed to Graves' ophthalmopathy.

The J gene is TRBJ1-5, the V gene TRBV3-1, with a possible D match to TRBD1 (6 bases). Per germline, CDR1 LGHDT and CDR2 YNNKEL (reference sequence). The CDR3 consists of 16 residues. V gave up 0 bases and J gave up 1 base, with 10 bases separating them. DNA of the CDR3: TGTGCCAGCAGCCAAGAAGGGGGGGCGAGCAATCAGCCCCAGCATTTT. Translating it yields CASSQEGGASNQPQHF.

This clonotype was found a few times. V and J are TRBV20-1 and TRBJ2-7, with D possibly being TRBD2 (5 bases). Between the trimmed V and J ends, which lost 3 bases and 1 base, there was a span of 7 bases. The germline CDR1 and CDR2 sequences are DFQATT and SNEGSKA (reference sequence). CDR3 length equals 12 residues. CDR3 amino acids: CSASGVSYEQYF. CDR3 bases: TGCAGTGCTAGCGGGGTGTCCTACGAGCAGTACTTC.

This clonotype was detected many times. The chain has TRBV5-1 and TRBJ2-2, with TRBD2 matching over 10 bases. Germline V gene sequence: CDR1 SGHRS, CDR2 YFSETQ. The trim removed 4 bases at V and 5 bases at J, leaving 11 bases unmatched. This CDR3 has 17 amino acids. The CDR3: CASSAEPGLASTGELFF. The CDR3 DNA reads TGCGCCAGCAGCGCGGAACCGGGACTAGCGAGTACCGGGGAGCTGTTTTTT.

This clonotype has only a few counts. This chain joins TRBV6-5 and TRBJ1-2; D gene ambiguous. The V gene's germline CDR1 is MNHEY and CDR2 SVGAGI. The CDR3 has 14 residues. V was shortened by 4 bases and J by 1 base, with 10 bases between the two germline ends. CDR3 region: CASSSPGINYGYTF. In DNA form, the CDR3 reads TGTGCCAGCAGTTCCCCCGGGATTAACTATGGCTACACCTTC.

The table lists this clonotype with many counts. J is TRBJ2-3 and V is TRBV12-3 or TRBV12-4; 13 bases map to TRBD2. The V and J ends lost 4 bases and 3 bases, in that order; junction bases with no gene match: 16. There are 20 residues in the CDR3. As DNA, the CDR3 is TGTGCCAGCAGTTCGTCAGAACTAGCGGGAGGGCCGTCAAGGACAGATACGCAGTATTTT. This sequence encodes CASSSSELAGGPSRTDTQYF.

This clonotype occurred many times. J is TRBJ1-5 and V is TRBV12-3 or TRBV12-4, with 10 bases lining up with TRBD1. The CDR3 has 15 residues. Losses at the gene ends were 4 bases for V and 5 bases for J; bases not matched to a gene: 5. In DNA, the CDR3 is TGTGCCAGCAGTTCGGGACAGGGGTATTATCAGCCCCAGCATTTT. Translation gives CASSSGQGYYQPQHF.

This clonotype was seen many times. This chain joins TRBV7-3 and TRBJ1-1; the D is unclear. Trimming shortened V by 0 bases and J by 4 bases, and 6 bases separated the two germline ends. CDR1 and CDR2 (germline): SGHTA, FQGTGA. This CDR3 region has 13 residues. The CDR3 region has the DNA TGTGCCAGCAGCTTAACCACCCTCACTGAAGCTTTCTTT. Translating gives CASSLTTLTEAFF.

The table lists this clonotype with many counts. V is TRBV2 and J is TRBJ2-3; 10 nucleotides match TRBD2. The CDR3 has 15 amino acids. The V gene end was trimmed by 7 bases and the J gene end by 0 bases; junction bases not matched to a gene: 4. Germline CDR1 is SNHLY and CDR2 is FYNNEI. CDR3 nucleotides: TGTGCCAGCATCAGTAGCGGGAGGAGCACAGATACGCAGTATTTT. Translated: CASISSGRSTDTQYF.

This clonotype was seen repeatedly, ten times or more. The chain joins TRBV3-1 to TRBJ2-7; maybe TRBD2 (6 bases). The CDR3 consists of 14 residues. Germline assignment: CDR1 LGHDT and CDR2 YNNKEL (reference sequence). Trimming pared 4 bases from V and 4 bases from J, leaving 14 bases between. DNA of the CDR3: TGTGCCAGCAGCCGCAGCGGGCCAATGTACGAGCAGTACTTC. Protein product: CASSRSGPMYEQYF.

This clonotype was seen only a few times. The chain couples TRBV4-3 to TRBJ2-1; 7 bases align to TRBD2. The CDR3 contains 16 residues. The trim removed 3 bases at V and 3 bases at J, leaving 8 bases unmatched. Germline CDR1 LGHNA, CDR2 YSLEER. The CDR3 is CASSHLTSADYNEQFF. The DNA for the CDR3 is TGCGCCAGCAGCCACCTCACTAGCGCCGACTACAATGAGCAGTTCTTC.

This clonotype appeared many times. V gene TRBV11-3 combines with J gene TRBJ2-1; 10 bases are a match to TRBD2. Germline values: CDR1 SGHNT, CDR2 YENEEA. The CDR3 length is 15 residues. V trimming: 4 bases; J trimming: 6 bases; junction bases outside the gene matches: 6. The CDR3 here is CASSSASGSFNEQFF. The CDR3 nucleotides read TGTGCCAGCAGCTCCGCTAGCGGGAGCTTCAATGAGCAGTTCTTC.

This clonotype has ten or more counts. V and J are TRBV7-9 and TRBJ1-2, with a weak D call TRBD1 (6 bases). The CDR3 spans 13 residues. Germline V gene data show CDR1 as SEHNR and CDR2 as FQNEAQ (reference sequence). V was trimmed by 4 bases and J by 6 bases, leaving 12 bases between them. The CDR3 is CASSSFGQHGYTF. CDR3 nucleotides: TGTGCCAGCAGCTCTTTCGGACAGCATGGCTACACCTTC.

This clonotype showed up many times. The V gene is TRBV3-1, the J gene TRBJ1-1; no clear D. The length of the CDR3 is 14 residues. Per the germline V gene, CDR1 is LGHDT and CDR2 is YNNKEL (reference sequence). Trimming cost V 5 bases and J 1 base, with 11 bases left between them. The CDR3: CASSFRRQNTEAFF. CDR3 sequence (DNA): TGTGCCAGCAGCTTTCGACGCCAGAACACTGAAGCTTTCTTT.

The chain joins TRBV20-1 to TRBJ2-1; 11 nucleotides line up with TRBD2. CDR1 and CDR2 from the germline V gene are DFQATT and SNEGSKA (reference sequence). The CDR3 is 14 residues long. V dropped 6 bases and J dropped 8; count of bases not matched to a gene: 9. The CDR3 protein is CSAELAGVSYEQFF. In DNA form, the CDR3 reads TGCAGTGCCGAACTAGCGGGAGTCTCCTATGAGCAGTTCTTC.

The V gene is TRBV3-1, the J gene TRBJ2-3; 7 positions match TRBD2. V lost 1 base, J lost 6 bases, and 10 bases stayed unmatched. Germline V lookup: CDR1 LGHDT, CDR2 YNNKEL (reference sequence). The CDR3 length is 16 residues. In DNA form, the CDR3 reads TGTGCCAGCAGCCAAGGTGGGAGGGCCGGGGCGGATACGCAGTATTTT. Translating gives CASSQGGRAGADTQYF.

This clonotype was observed a few times. This sequence joins TRBV28 and TRBJ2-7, with 10 bases that match TRBD1. Germline-derived CDR1 and CDR2 are MDHEN and SYDVKM. Trimming cost V 7 bases and J 4 bases; bases outside gene matches: 7. The CDR3 has 14 residues. The CDR3 nucleotides are TGTGCCAGCACCCCAGGACAGGGGGTATACGAGCAGTACTTC. It encodes CASTPGQGVYEQYF.